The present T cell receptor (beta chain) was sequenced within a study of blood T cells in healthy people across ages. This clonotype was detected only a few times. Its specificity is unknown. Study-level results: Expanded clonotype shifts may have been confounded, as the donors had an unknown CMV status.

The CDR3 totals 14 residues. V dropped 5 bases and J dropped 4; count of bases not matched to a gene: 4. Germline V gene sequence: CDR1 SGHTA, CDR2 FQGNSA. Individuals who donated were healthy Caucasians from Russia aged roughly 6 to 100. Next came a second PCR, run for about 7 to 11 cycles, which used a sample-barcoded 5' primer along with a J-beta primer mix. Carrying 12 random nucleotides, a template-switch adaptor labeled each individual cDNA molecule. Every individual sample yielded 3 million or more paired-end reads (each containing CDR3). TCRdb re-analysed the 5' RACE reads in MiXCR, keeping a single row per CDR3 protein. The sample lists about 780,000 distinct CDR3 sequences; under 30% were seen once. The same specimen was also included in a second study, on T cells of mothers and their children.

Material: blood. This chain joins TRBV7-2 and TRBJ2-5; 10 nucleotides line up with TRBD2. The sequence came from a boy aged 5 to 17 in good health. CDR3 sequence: CASSPGLAIETQYF. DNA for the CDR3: TGTGCCAGCAGCCCGGGACTAGCGATAGAGACCCAGTACTTC.